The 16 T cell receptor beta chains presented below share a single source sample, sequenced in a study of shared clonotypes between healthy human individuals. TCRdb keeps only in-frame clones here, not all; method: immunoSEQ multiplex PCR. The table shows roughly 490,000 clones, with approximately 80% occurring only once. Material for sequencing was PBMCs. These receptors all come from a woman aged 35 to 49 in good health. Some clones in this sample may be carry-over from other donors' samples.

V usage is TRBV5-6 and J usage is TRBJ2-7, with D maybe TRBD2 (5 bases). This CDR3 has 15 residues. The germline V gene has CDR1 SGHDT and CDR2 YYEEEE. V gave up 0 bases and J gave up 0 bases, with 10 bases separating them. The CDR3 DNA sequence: TGTGCCAGCAGCTTGGTGGAGGCTAGCTCCTACGAGCAGTACTTC. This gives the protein CASSLVEASSYEQYF.

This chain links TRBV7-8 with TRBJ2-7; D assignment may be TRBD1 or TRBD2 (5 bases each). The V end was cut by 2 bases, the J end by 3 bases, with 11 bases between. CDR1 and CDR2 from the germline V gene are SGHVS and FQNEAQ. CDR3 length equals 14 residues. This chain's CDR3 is CASSLTDGGYEQYF. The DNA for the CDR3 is TGTGCCAGCAGCTTAACGGATGGGGGCTACGAGCAGTACTTC.

CDR3 loop: CATVDGTSGYEQYF. The CDR3 DNA reads TGTGCCACCGTAGACGGGACCTCTGGCTACGAGCAGTACTTC. V usage is TRBV6-5 and J usage is TRBJ2-7; D tentatively reads TRBD1 or TRBD2 (5 bases each). Germline assignment: CDR1 MNHEY and CDR2 SVGAGI. The CDR3 is 14 residues long. V lost 10 bases and J 3 bases, leaving 19 bases between the germline ends.

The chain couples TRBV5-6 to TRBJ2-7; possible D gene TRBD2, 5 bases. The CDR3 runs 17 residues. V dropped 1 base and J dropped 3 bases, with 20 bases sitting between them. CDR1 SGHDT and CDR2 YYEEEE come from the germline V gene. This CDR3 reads CASSLYMSGVRSYEQYF. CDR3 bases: TGTGCCAGCAGCTTGTACATGTCCGGGGTAAGAAGCTACGAGCAGTACTTC.

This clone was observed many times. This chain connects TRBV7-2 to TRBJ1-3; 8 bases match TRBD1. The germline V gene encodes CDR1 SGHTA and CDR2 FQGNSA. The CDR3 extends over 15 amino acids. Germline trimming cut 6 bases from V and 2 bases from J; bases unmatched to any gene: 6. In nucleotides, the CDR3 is TGTGCCAGCAGTTTTACGACAGGGGCTGGAAACACCATATATTTT. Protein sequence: CASSFTTGAGNTIYF.

The CDR3 here is CASQGANYGYTF. The CDR3 nucleotides are TGTGCCAGCCAGGGAGCTAACTATGGCTACACCTTC. This chain connects TRBV2 to TRBJ1-2; D is possibly TRBD1 (5 bases). The germline V gene has CDR1 SNHLY and CDR2 FYNNEI. Trimming cost V 8 bases and J 0 bases, with 7 bases left between them. This CDR3 comprises 12 residues.

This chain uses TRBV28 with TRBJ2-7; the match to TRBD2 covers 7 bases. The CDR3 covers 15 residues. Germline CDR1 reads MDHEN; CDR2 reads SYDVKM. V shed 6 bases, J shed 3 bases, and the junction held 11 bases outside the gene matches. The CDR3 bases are TGTGCCAGCAGGACAGCCCTGGCGGGAGTCTACGAGCAGTACTTC. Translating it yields CASRTALAGVYEQYF.

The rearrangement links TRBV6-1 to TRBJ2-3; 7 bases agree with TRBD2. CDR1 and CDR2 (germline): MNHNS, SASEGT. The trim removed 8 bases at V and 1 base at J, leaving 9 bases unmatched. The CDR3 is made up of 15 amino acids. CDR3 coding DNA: TGTGCCAGCGGACTCGAGCGGGAACGCACAGATACGCAGTATTTT. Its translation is CASGLERERTDTQYF.

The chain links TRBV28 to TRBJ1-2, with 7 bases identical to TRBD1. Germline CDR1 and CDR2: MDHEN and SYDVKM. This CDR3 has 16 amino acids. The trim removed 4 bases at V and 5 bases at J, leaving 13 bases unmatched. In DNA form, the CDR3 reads TGTGCCAGCAGTTCCCATTCGACAGGGCTAGGGTATGGCTACACCTTC. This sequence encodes CASSSHSTGLGYGYTF.

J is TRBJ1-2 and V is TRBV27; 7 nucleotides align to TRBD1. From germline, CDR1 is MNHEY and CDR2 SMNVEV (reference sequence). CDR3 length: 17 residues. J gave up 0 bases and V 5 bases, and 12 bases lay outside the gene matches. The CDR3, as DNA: TGTGCCAGCAGTCCGTCCCGGGACAGAGTTGCTAACTATGGCTACACCTTC. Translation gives CASSPSRDRVANYGYTF.

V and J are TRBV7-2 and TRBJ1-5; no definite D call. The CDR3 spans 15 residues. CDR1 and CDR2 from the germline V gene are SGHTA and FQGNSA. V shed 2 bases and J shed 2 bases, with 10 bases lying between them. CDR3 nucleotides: TGTGCCAGCAGCTTATCTGGGTCGGGCAATCAGCCCCAGCATTTT. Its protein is CASSLSGSGNQPQHF. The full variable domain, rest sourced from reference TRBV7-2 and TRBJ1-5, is GAGVSQSPSNKVTEKGKDVELRCDPISGHTALYWYRQSLGQGLEFLIYFQGNSAPDKSGLPSDRFSAERTGGSVSTLTIQRTQQEDSAVYLCASSLSGSGNQPQHFGDGTRLSIL.

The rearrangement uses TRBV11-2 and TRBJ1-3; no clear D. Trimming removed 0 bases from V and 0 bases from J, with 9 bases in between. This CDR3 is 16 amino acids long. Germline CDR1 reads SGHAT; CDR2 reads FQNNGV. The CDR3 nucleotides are TGTGCCAGCAGCTTAGATCATCCCGGCTCTGGAAACACCATATATTTT. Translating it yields CASSLDHPGSGNTIYF.

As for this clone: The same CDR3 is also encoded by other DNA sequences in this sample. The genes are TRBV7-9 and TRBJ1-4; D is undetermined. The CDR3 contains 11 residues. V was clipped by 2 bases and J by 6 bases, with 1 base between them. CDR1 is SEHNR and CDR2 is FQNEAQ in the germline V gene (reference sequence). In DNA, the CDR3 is TGTGCCAGCAGCTTATATGAAAAACTGTTTTTT. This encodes CASSLYEKLFF.

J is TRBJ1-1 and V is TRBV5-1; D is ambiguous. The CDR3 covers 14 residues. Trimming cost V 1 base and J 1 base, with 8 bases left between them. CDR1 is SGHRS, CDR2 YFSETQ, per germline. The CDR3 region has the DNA TGCGCCAGCAGCTTGACGTCGGAGAACACTGAAGCTTTCTTT. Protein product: CASSLTSENTEAFF.

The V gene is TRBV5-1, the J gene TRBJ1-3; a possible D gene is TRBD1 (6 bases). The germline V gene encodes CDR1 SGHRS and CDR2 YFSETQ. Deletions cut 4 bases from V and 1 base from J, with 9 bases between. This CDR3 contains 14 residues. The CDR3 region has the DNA TGCGCCAGCAGCGACACAGGGTCTGGAAACACCATATATTTT. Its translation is CASSDTGSGNTIYF.

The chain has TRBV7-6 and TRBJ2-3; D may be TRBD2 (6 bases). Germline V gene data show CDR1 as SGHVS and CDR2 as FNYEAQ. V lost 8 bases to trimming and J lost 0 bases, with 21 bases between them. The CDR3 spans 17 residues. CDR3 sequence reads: CASGKTAGYTSTDTQYF. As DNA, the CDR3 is TGTGCCAGCGGGAAGACGGCGGGGTACACTAGCACAGATACGCAGTATTTT.